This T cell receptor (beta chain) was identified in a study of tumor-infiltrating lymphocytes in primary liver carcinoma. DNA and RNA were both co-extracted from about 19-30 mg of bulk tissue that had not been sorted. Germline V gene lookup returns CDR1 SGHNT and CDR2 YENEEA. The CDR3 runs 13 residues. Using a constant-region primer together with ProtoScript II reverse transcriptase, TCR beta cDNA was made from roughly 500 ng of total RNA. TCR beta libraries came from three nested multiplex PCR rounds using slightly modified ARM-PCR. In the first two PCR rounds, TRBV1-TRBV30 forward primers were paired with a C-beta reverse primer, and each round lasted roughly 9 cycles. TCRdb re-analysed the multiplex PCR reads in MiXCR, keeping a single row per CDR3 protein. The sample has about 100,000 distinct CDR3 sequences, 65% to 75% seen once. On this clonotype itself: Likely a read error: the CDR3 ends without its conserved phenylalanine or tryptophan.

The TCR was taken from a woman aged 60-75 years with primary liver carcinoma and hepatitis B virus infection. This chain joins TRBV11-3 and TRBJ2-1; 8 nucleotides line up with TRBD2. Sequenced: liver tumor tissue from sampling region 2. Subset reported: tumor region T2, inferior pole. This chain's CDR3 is CDSSSRLALKQFL. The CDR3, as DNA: TGTGACAGCAGCTCACGACTAGCGCTTAAGCAGTTCCTC.